Below are 23 T cell receptor beta chains sequenced from a single sample in a study of vaccination effects on CD4 cells after COVID-19. An approximately 10-day culture period preceded the isolation of CD4+ T cells. Convalescent patients had PCR-confirmed SARS-CoV-2 infection between March and December 2020. As their vaccination, participants received two doses of either BNT162b2 or mRNA-1273. The antigens these receptors bind are not known. Produced via immunoSEQ multiplex PCR; TCRdb's table is partial and in-frame only. The sample shows some 50,000 clones, 65% to 75% of them seen only once. The source material was CD4+ T cells from PBMCs cultured without peptide, sampled after COVID-19 vaccination. The source is a human donor who had a prior SARS-CoV-2 infection.

The chain has TRBV3-1 (or the pseudogene TRBV3-2) and TRBJ2-1; maybe TRBD2 (7 bases). V shed 9 bases and J shed 9 bases, with 15 bases lying between them. Germline V gene data show CDR1 as LGHDT and CDR2 as YNNKEL (reference sequence). This CDR3 spans 12 amino acids. DNA of the CDR3: TGTGCCAGTCACGAGGGGGAGGGTGAGCAGTTCTTC. Translating it yields CASHEGEGEQFF.

This chain links TRBV19 with TRBJ2-1; TRBD1 aligns across 10 bases. This CDR3 spans 13 amino acids. Germline CDR1 is LNHDA and CDR2 is SQIVND (reference sequence). The V segment lost 9 bases and the J segment 6 bases; nucleotides outside the gene matches: 5. The CDR3 loop reads CASRDRGRNEQFF. CDR3 DNA sequence: TGTGCCAGCAGAGACAGGGGGCGCAATGAGCAGTTCTTC.

In this sample, this clone turned up a few times. CDR3 protein: CASRRTVSSGNTIYF. The CDR3 DNA follows: TGTGCCAGCAGAAGGACAGTGAGCTCTGGAAACACCATATATTTT. The chain is built from TRBV2 and TRBJ1-3; D might be TRBD1 (6 bases). CDR1 and CDR2 from the germline V gene are SNHLY and FYNNEI. The CDR3 contains 15 residues. The V and J ends lost 6 bases and 0 bases respectively, with 12 bases between them.

This chain links TRBV5-1 with TRBJ2-5; D is unresolved. The germline V gene encodes CDR1 SGHRS and CDR2 YFSETQ. The CDR3 loop spans 13 amino acids. Trimming left V 0 bases short and J 1 base short, with 4 bases between. Here the CDR3 reads CASSLGSQETQYF. CDR3 coding DNA: TGCGCCAGCAGCTTGGGATCCCAAGAGACCCAGTACTTC. The variable domain in full, completed from reference TRBV5-1 and TRBJ2-5, reads KAGVTQTPRYLIKTRGQQVTLSCSPISGHRSVSWYQQTPGQGLQFLFEYFSETQRNKGNFPGRFSGRQFSNSRSEMNVSTLELGDSALYLCASSLGSQETQYFGPGTRLLVL.

The table lists this clone with a few counts. The chain couples TRBV5-4 to TRBJ2-7; D gene ambiguous. There are 14 residues in the CDR3. CDR1 and CDR2 from the germline V gene are SGHNT and YYREEE (reference sequence). The V end was cut by 0 bases, the J end by 6 bases, with 13 bases between. The CDR3 reads CASSLVSNSLEQYF. As DNA, the CDR3 is TGTGCCAGCAGCTTGGTTTCTAATAGTCTCGAGCAGTACTTC.

V gene TRBV11-3 combines with J gene TRBJ2-7, with 9 bases matching TRBD2. J lost 3 bases, V lost 1 base, and 7 bases had no gene match. Germline V gene lookup returns CDR1 SGHNT and CDR2 YENEEA. This CDR3 region has 16 residues. DNA for the CDR3: TGTGCCAGCAGCTTAGGGGTGGGTAGCGGGAGCTACGAGCAGTACTTC. Translating gives CASSLGVGSGSYEQYF.

The rearrangement joins TRBV18 to TRBJ2-1; D is unresolved. CDR3 length: 13 residues. V gave up 4 bases and J gave up 5 bases, with 9 bases separating them. The germline CDR1 and CDR2 sequences are KGHSH and LQKENI. The CDR3: CASSQYIDNEQFF. DNA for the CDR3: TGTGCCAGCTCACAATATATTGACAATGAGCAGTTCTTC.

This chain connects TRBV15 to TRBJ1-2; D is perhaps TRBD1 (6 bases). With 2 bases removed from V and 6 bases from J, the gap between germline ends came to 16 bases. Germline lookup yields CDR1 LNHNV and CDR2 YYDKDF (reference sequence). The CDR3 extends over 15 amino acids. The CDR3: CATSRPKNRVNGYTF. The CDR3 DNA sequence: TGTGCCACCAGCAGACCCAAAAACAGGGTAAATGGCTACACCTTC.

The chain uses TRBV5-5 and TRBJ1-4; D might be TRBD1 (6 bases). The V end was cut by 1 base, the J end by 4 bases, with 8 bases between. Germline V gives CDR1 SGHKS, CDR2 YYEKEE (reference sequence). CDR3 length equals 14 residues. The CDR3 nucleotides are TGTGCCAGCAGCTTGCGACAGGTTAATGAAAAACTGTTTTTT. Translated, it gives CASSLRQVNEKLFF.

The chain employs TRBV4-2 and TRBJ2-2; D could derive from TRBD1 or TRBD2 (6 bases each). The CDR3 contains 14 residues. The V and J ends lost 0 bases and 5 bases respectively, with 7 bases between them. CDR1 LGHNA and CDR2 YNFKEQ come from the germline V gene. The CDR3 sequence is CASSQEGGTGELFF. The DNA for the CDR3 is TGTGCCAGCAGCCAAGAAGGGGGGACCGGGGAGCTGTTTTTT.

This clone was counted a single time. The chain couples TRBV19 to TRBJ1-4; D remains ambiguous. Germline CDR1 LNHDA, CDR2 SQIVND (reference sequence). The V end was cut by 10 bases, the J end by 0 bases, with 15 bases between. The CDR3 is made up of 15 amino acids. Here the CDR3 DNA reads TGTGCCACCTCGAACAGAATACCAACTAATGAAAAACTGTTTTTT. This codes for CATSNRIPTNEKLFF.

The chain is built from TRBV6-5 and TRBJ1-4; D unclear. Germline CDR1 and CDR2: MNHEY and SVGAGI. V lost 7 bases to trimming and J lost 4 bases, with 10 bases between them. The CDR3 is 13 amino acids. The CDR3 bases are TGTGCCAGCAAGAGGCAGATTAATGAAAAACTGTTTTTT. Its protein is CASKRQINEKLFF.

This clone was seen just once. The chain has TRBV18 and TRBJ1-1; D is unclear. This CDR3 has 14 residues. The V gene lost 1 base and the J gene lost 8 bases, with 14 bases spanning the gap. Looked up from germline, CDR1 is KGHSH and CDR2 is LQKENI. The CDR3 bases are TGTGCCAGCTCACCACTTTTTCAAACGGAAGAAGCTTTCTTT. Protein product: CASSPLFQTEEAFF.

The chain is built from TRBV5-4 and TRBJ2-2; D gene ambiguous. Germline V lookup: CDR1 SGHNT, CDR2 YYREEE (reference sequence). Between the trimmed V and J ends, which lost 6 bases and 8 bases, there was a span of 17 bases. This CDR3 is built from 14 residues. The CDR3 loop reads CASNPKANGGELFF. In DNA, the CDR3 is TGTGCCAGCAACCCTAAGGCCAACGGAGGGGAGCTGTTTTTT.

This clone was counted once. The chain links TRBV5-1 to TRBJ1-1; D may be TRBD1 (6 bases). From germline, CDR1 is SGHRS and CDR2 YFSETQ. V lost 5 bases to trimming and J lost 1 base, with 12 bases between them. The CDR3 has 14 amino acids. Here the CDR3 reads CASRVQGRNTEAFF. The CDR3 nucleotides are TGCGCCAGCAGGGTACAGGGCCGGAACACTGAAGCTTTCTTT.

V is TRBV30 and J is TRBJ2-7; 12 bases match TRBD2. V lost 2 bases to trimming and J lost 9 bases; unmatched junction nucleotides: 11. The CDR3 loop spans 15 amino acids. Germline V gene data show CDR1 as GTSNPN and CDR2 as SVGIG (reference sequence). The chain's CDR3 is CAWSPLAGGAYGQYF. The DNA of the CDR3 is TGTGCCTGGAGTCCACTAGCGGGAGGAGCCTATGGGCAGTACTTC.

The chain carries TRBV4-1 and TRBJ1-3; D remains ambiguous. The length of the CDR3 is 16 residues. The germline V and J ends were trimmed by 0 bases and 0 bases, with 9 bases remaining between them. CDR1 is MGHRA, CDR2 YSYEKL, per germline. The CDR3 region is CASSQEDRRSGNTIYF. CDR3 nucleotides: TGCGCCAGCAGCCAAGAGGATAGACGCTCTGGAAACACCATATATTTT.

V is TRBV3-1 (or the pseudogene TRBV3-2) and J is TRBJ1-1; TRBD1 matches 8 bases. J lost 7 bases, V lost 3 bases, and 7 bases had no gene match. The germline CDR1 and CDR2 sequences are LGHDT and YNNKEL (reference sequence). This CDR3 has 14 residues. In nucleotides, the CDR3 is TGTGCCAGCAGCCACCTGGACAGGGAGGTTGAAGCTTTCTTT. Its protein is CASSHLDREVEAFF.

There are a few counts of this clone. The V gene is TRBV5-5, the J gene TRBJ2-7; D uncertain. V dropped 4 bases and J dropped 5 bases, with 22 bases sitting between them. CDR1 SGHKS and CDR2 YYEKEE come from the germline V gene (reference sequence). The CDR3 is 16 residues long. This CDR3 is CASSLPTSSLSDEQYF. CDR3 nucleotide sequence: TGTGCCAGCAGCCTACCTACATCCAGCCTGAGTGACGAGCAGTACTTC.

The chain employs TRBV5-1 and TRBJ2-2; 8 nucleotides agree with TRBD1. The germline gives CDR1 SGHRS, CDR2 YFSETQ. V lost 4 bases and J lost 5; bases outside the gene matches: 13. The CDR3 loop spans 17 amino acids. The CDR3 region has the DNA TGCGCCAGCAGCACCTTTACAGGGGGTTATATTACCGGGGAGCTGTTTTTT. Translation gives CASSTFTGGYITGELFF.

This clone was counted once. This chain links TRBV10-3 with TRBJ2-1, with TRBD2 identical over 9 bases. In germline, CDR1 is ENHRY, CDR2 SYGVKD. Germline trimming cut 0 bases from V and 2 bases from J; bases unmatched to any gene: 5. The CDR3 loop spans 17 amino acids. CDR3 sequence (DNA): TGTGCCATCAGTGAGTCGAGACTAGCGGATACCTACAATGAGCAGTTCTTC. Its translation: CAISESRLADTYNEQFF.

The rearrangement joins TRBV7-3 to TRBJ2-2; 9 positions agree with TRBD1. This CDR3 has 17 amino acids. V shed 4 bases and J 4 bases; nucleotides not matched to a gene: 10. Looked up from germline, CDR1 is SGHTA and CDR2 is FQGTGA. For the CDR3, the DNA is TGTGCCAGCAGCTCATTCGGACAGGGGCCACTCACCGGGGAGCTGTTTTTT. It specifies CASSSFGQGPLTGELFF.

The V gene is TRBV5-6, the J gene TRBJ1-2; TRBD1 aligns across 10 bases. Germline CDR1 SGHDT, CDR2 YYEEEE. The CDR3 spans 15 residues. J lost 8 bases, V lost 3 bases, and 10 bases had no gene match. In nucleotides, the CDR3 is TGTGCCAGCAGCTCTTCTGGGACAGGGGTAATCGGCTACACCTTC. This gives the protein CASSSSGTGVIGYTF. Based on the CDR3 plus reference TRBV5-6 and TRBJ1-2, the full variable domain is DAGVTQSPTHLIKTRGQQVTLRCSPKSGHDTVSWYQQALGQGPQFIFQYYEEEERQRGNFPDRFSGHQFPNYSSELNVNALLLGDSALYLCASSSSGTGVIGYTFGSGTRLTVV.